One sample yielded the 9 T cell receptor beta chains listed below, sequenced in a study of T cell responses to AZD1222 COVID-19 vaccine. Clones were sequenced by immunoSEQ multiplex PCR, and TCRdb holds only the in-frame ones, with some missing. The sample lists 83,000 or so clones, more than 70% occurring once. Here the sequenced sample was peripheral blood, taken on day 0 of AZD1222 vaccination. The receptors derive from an adult in good health.

V gene TRBV9 combines with J gene TRBJ2-2; 11 bases match TRBD2. Germline trimming cut 1 base from V and 4 bases from J; bases unmatched to any gene: 3. This CDR3 is 16 amino acids long. The germline V gene has CDR1 SGDLS and CDR2 YYNGEE. CDR3 in DNA: TGTGCCAGCAGCGTAACTAGCGGGAGTCTCACCGGGGAGCTGTTTTTT. Its translation: CASSVTSGSLTGELFF.

The genes are TRBV7-9 and TRBJ1-6; tentatively, D is TRBD1 (5 bases). Germline lookup yields CDR1 SEHNR and CDR2 FQNEAQ (reference sequence). The CDR3 consists of 14 residues. V was cut by 5 bases and J by 6 bases, with 11 bases left in between. Written as DNA, the CDR3 is TGTGCCAGCAGCACAGACAGCCTTAATTCACCCCTCCACTTT. This sequence encodes CASSTDSLNSPLHF.

The J gene is TRBJ1-1, the V gene TRBV7-9; possible D gene TRBD1, 6 bases. Looked up from germline, CDR1 is SEHNR and CDR2 is FQNEAQ (reference sequence). CDR3 length: 13 amino acids. V lost 11 bases to trimming and J lost 0 bases, with 13 bases between them. The CDR3 DNA reads TGTGCCGGCACGCGGACAGTGAACACTGAAGCTTTCTTT. Translation: CAGTRTVNTEAFF.

The rearrangement joins TRBV5-1 to TRBJ2-2; 8 bases are shared with TRBD1. This CDR3 has 15 residues. With 3 bases clipped from V and 4 bases from J, the junction kept 5 bases outside the gene matches. Germline V lookup: CDR1 SGHRS, CDR2 YFSETQ. The CDR3 spells CASSSQGGTTGELFF. CDR3 sequence (DNA): TGCGCCAGCAGCTCACAGGGGGGAACCACCGGGGAGCTGTTTTTT. Full variable domain (remainder filled in from reference TRBV5-1 and TRBJ2-2): KAGVTQTPRYLIKTRGQQVTLSCSPISGHRSVSWYQQTPGQGLQFLFEYFSETQRNKGNFPGRFSGRQFSNSRSEMNVSTLELGDSALYLCASSSQGGTTGELFFGEGSRLTVL.

The chain employs TRBV28 and TRBJ1-5, with TRBD1 as a possible D gene (5 bases). CDR1 and CDR2 from the germline V gene are MDHEN and SYDVKM. The CDR3 is 14 residues long. With 6 bases removed from V and 6 bases from J, the gap between germline ends came to 15 bases. The CDR3 sequence: CASRLGGVVQPQHF. The DNA for the CDR3 is TGTGCCAGCAGGCTGGGGGGGGTAGTTCAGCCCCAGCATTTT.

This chain connects TRBV6-5 to TRBJ2-7; TRBD1 matches 9 bases. V was clipped by 1 base and J by 4 bases; unmatched bases: 5. CDR1 and CDR2 (germline): MNHEY, SVGAGI. This CDR3 comprises 15 residues. The CDR3 nucleotides are TGTGCCAGCAGTTACTACGCGGGGACAGGGTACGAGCAGTACTTC. Its protein is CASSYYAGTGYEQYF.

The gene calls are TRBV20-1 and TRBJ1-5; a weak D match, TRBD1 (5 bases). The germline V gene encodes CDR1 DFQATT and CDR2 SNEGSKA (reference sequence). This CDR3 spans 13 amino acids. Deletions cut 3 bases from V and 7 bases from J, with 13 bases between. Written as DNA, the CDR3 is TGCAGTGCTAGTAAAGGGGTCGGGCAGCCCCAGCATTTT. Its translation is CSASKGVGQPQHF.

This chain uses TRBV7-2 with TRBJ2-7, with TRBD2 identical over 9 bases. Unmatched junction bases numbered 8, after V lost 5 bases and J lost 3 bases. The V gene's germline CDR1 is SGHTA and CDR2 FQGNSA. The CDR3 consists of 15 residues. For the CDR3, the DNA is TGTGCCAGCAGCCCCCGACTAGCGGAGCGCTACGAGCAGTACTTC. Protein sequence: CASSPRLAERYEQYF.

This chain connects TRBV10-1 to TRBJ1-5, with D unresolved. CDR3 size: 18 residues. V lost 2 bases and J 2 bases, leaving 19 bases between the germline ends. Germline V gene lookup returns CDR1 WNHNN and CDR2 SYGVQD (reference sequence). The CDR3 here is CASSERKVRKVGNQPQHF. The DNA of the CDR3 is TGCGCCAGCAGTGAGCGCAAGGTCAGGAAGGTGGGCAATCAGCCCCAGCATTTT.